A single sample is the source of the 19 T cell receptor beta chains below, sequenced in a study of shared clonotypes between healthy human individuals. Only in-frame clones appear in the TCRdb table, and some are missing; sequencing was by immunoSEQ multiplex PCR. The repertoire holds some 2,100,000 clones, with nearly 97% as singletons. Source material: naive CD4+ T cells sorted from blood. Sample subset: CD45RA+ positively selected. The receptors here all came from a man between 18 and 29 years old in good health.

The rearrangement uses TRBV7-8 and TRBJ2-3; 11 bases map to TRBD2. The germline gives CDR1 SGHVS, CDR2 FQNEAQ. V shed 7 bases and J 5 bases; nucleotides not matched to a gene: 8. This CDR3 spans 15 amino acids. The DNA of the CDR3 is TGTGCCAGCAACGTACTAGCGGGAGTCAGAGATACGCAGTATTTT. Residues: CASNVLAGVRDTQYF.

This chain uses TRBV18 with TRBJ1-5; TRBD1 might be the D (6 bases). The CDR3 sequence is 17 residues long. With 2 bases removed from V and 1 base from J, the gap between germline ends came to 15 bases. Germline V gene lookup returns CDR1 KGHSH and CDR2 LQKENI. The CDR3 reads CASSPLRTGTSNQPQHF. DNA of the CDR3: TGTGCCAGCTCACCATTGAGAACAGGGACGAGCAATCAGCCCCAGCATTTT.

CDR3 sequence: CASSQDWSGYTF. In DNA, the CDR3 is TGCGCCAGCAGCCAAGATTGGAGTGGCTACACCTTC. The V call is TRBV4-1, the J call TRBJ1-2; D is ambiguous. The CDR3 has 12 amino acids. The germline CDR1 and CDR2 sequences are MGHRA and YSYEKL. The V and J ends lost 0 bases and 7 bases respectively, with 6 bases between them.

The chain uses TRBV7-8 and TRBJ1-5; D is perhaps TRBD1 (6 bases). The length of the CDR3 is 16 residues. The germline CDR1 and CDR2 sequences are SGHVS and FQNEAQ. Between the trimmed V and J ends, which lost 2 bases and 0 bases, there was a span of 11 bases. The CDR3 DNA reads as TGTGCCAGCAGCTTATTAGGGGGGCGTAGCAATCAGCCCCAGCATTTT. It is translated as CASSLLGGRSNQPQHF.

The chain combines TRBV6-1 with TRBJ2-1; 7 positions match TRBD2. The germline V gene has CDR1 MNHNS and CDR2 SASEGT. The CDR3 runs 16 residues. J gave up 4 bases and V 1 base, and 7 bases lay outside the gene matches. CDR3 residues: CASSEVTSGTYNEQFF. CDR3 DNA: TGTGCCAGCAGTGAAGTAACCAGCGGGACGTACAATGAGCAGTTCTTC.

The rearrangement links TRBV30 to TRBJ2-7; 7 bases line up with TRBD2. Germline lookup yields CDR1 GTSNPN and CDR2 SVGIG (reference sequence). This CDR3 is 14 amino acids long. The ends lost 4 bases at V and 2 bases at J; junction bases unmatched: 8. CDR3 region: CAWKVAGAPYEQYF. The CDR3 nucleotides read TGTGCCTGGAAGGTGGCGGGAGCCCCCTACGAGCAGTACTTC.

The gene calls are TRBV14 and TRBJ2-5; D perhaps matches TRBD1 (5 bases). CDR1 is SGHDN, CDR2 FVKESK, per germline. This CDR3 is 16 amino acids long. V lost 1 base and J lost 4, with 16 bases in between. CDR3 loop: CASSQGSLIQGETQYF. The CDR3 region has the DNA TGTGCCAGCAGCCAAGGTAGTCTAATCCAGGGAGAGACCCAGTACTTC.

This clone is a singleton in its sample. Here the CDR3 DNA reads TGTGCCAGCAGCAACCAACAGCAAGCAATCTACGAGCAGTACTTC. This encodes CASSNQQQAIYEQYF. The chain employs TRBV21-1 and TRBJ2-7; the D call of TRBD1 is as the table states it, not checked on the DNA. TRBV21-1 is described as a pseudogene. This CDR3 has 15 amino acids.

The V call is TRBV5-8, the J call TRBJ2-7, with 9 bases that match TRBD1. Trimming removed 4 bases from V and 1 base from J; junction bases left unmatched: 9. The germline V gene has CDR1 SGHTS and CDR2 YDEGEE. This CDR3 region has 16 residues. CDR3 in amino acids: CASSQEGQGISYEQYF. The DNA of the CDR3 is TGTGCCAGCAGCCAGGAGGGACAGGGCATATCCTACGAGCAGTACTTC.

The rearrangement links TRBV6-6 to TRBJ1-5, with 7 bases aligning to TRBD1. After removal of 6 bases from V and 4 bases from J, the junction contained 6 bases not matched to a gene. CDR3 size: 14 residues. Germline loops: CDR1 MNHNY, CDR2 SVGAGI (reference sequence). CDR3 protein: CASRPGTANQPQHF. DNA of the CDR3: TGTGCCAGCAGACCCGGGACAGCTAATCAGCCCCAGCATTTT.

Here the CDR3 reads CASSVERRASNEKLFF. CDR3 sequence (DNA): TGTGCCAGCAGCGTCGAACGCCGAGCGTCTAATGAAAAACTGTTTTTT. This chain joins TRBV5-6 and TRBJ1-4; D gene unclear. CDR1 and CDR2 from the germline V gene are SGHDT and YYEEEE. The CDR3 is made up of 16 amino acids. V lost 4 bases and J lost 3, with 16 bases in between.

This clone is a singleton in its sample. The CDR3 is CASSENRRPYEQYF. DNA for the CDR3: TGCGCCAGCAGTGAGAACAGGCGCCCCTACGAGCAGTACTTC. The chain recombines TRBV10-1 with TRBJ2-7; perhaps TRBD1 as D (5 bases). Germline V gene data show CDR1 as WNHNN and CDR2 as SYGVQD (reference sequence). The CDR3 sequence is 14 residues long. V was clipped by 2 bases and J by 2 bases, with 10 bases between them.

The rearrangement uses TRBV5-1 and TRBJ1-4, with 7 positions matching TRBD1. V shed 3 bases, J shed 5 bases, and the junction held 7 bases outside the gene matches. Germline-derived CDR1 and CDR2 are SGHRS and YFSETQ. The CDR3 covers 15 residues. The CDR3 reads CASSYVWDRNEKLFF. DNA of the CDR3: TGCGCCAGCAGCTATGTGTGGGACAGAAATGAAAAACTGTTTTTT.

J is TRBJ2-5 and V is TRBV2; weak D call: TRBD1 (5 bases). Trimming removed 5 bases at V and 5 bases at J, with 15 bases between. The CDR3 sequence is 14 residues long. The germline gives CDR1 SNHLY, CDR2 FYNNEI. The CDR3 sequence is CASSTGQAEETQYF. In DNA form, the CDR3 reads TGTGCCAGCAGTACAGGTCAGGCGGAGGAGACCCAGTACTTC.

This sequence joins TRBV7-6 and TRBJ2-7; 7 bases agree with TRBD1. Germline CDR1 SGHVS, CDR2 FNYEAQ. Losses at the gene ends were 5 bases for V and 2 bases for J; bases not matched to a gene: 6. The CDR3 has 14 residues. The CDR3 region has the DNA TGTGCCAGCAGCACAAACAGGGGAGCCTACGAGCAGTACTTC. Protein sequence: CASSTNRGAYEQYF.

The CDR3 DNA reads TGTGCCAGTAGAACAACAGGGGGCAATCAGCCCCAGCATTTT. This translates into CASRTTGGNQPQHF. The chain has TRBV19 and TRBJ1-5, with 7 bases identical to TRBD1. With V trimmed by 6 bases and J by 2 bases, 4 bases remained unmatched. The CDR3 has 14 amino acids. Germline CDR1 LNHDA, CDR2 SQIVND (reference sequence).

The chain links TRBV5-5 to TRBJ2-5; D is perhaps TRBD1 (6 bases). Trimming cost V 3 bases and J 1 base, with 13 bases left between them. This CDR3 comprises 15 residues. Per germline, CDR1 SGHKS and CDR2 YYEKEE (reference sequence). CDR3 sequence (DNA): TGTGCCAGCAGCTCGATCGGACAGCCCCAAGAGACCCAGTACTTC. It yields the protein CASSSIGQPQETQYF. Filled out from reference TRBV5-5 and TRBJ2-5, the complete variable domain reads DAGVTQSPTHLIKTRGQQVTLRCSPISGHKSVSWYQQVLGQGPQFIFQYYEKEERGRGNFPDRFSARQFPNYSSELNVNALLLGDSALYLCASSSIGQPQETQYFGPGTRLLVL.

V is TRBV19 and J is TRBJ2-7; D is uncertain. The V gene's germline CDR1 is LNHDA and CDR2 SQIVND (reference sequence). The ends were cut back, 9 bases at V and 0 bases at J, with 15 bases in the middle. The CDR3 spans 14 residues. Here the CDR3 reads CASRLGPSSYEQYF. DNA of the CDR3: TGTGCCAGCCGCCTTGGCCCGAGCTCCTACGAGCAGTACTTC. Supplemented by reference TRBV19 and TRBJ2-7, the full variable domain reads DGGITQSPKYLFRKEGQNVTLSCEQNLNHDAMYWYRQDPGQGLRLIYYSQIVNDFQKGDIAEGYSVSREKKESFPLTVTSAQKNPTAFYLCASRLGPSSYEQYFGPGTRLTVT.

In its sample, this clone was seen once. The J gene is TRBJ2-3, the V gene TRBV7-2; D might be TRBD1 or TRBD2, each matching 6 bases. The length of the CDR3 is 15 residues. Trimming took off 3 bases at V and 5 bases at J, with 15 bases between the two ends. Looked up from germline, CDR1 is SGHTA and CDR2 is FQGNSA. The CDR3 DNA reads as TGTGCCAGCAGCTTCAACCCGGGGGCCTTAGATACGCAGTATTTT. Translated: CASSFNPGALDTQYF.